Following are 3 T cell receptor beta chains from one sample sequenced in a study of blood T cell repertoires in COVID-19. Using immunoSEQ multiplex PCR, the repertoire was profiled, and TCRdb retains in-frame clones only, with some absent. The sample lists about 230,000 clones; 75% to 90% were seen once. Sequencing used peripheral blood. The receptors originated from a woman aged 70-85 years with active or convalescent COVID-19.

There are a few counts of this clone. The chain couples TRBV6-6 to TRBJ1-1; 8 bases are a match to TRBD1. Trimming cost V 2 bases and J 11 bases; bases outside gene matches: 4. The CDR3 covers 12 residues. Germline V lookup: CDR1 MNHNY, CDR2 SVGAGI (reference sequence). CDR3 in amino acids: CASSYPTGEAFF. The CDR3 coding sequence is TGTGCCAGCAGTTACCCGACAGGGGAGGCTTTCTTT.

The chain recombines TRBV27 with TRBJ1-2; 8 bases fit TRBD1. The CDR3 loop spans 14 amino acids. Germline V CDR1 and CDR2: MNHEY, SMNVEV (reference sequence). V lost 4 bases to trimming and J lost 5 bases; unmatched junction nucleotides: 6. CDR3 DNA: TGTGCCAGCAGTTCCGGACAGGGAAGGTATGGCTACACCTTC. Translated: CASSSGQGRYGYTF.

This clone has just a few counts. The genes are TRBV5-1 and TRBJ2-7, with 8 bases that match TRBD1. CDR3 length equals 16 residues. Trimming took 3 bases from V and 5 from J; bases not matched to a gene: 13. From germline, CDR1 is SGHRS and CDR2 YFSETQ. The CDR3 reads CASSSAPTGVSNEQYF. The CDR3, as DNA: TGCGCCAGCAGCTCCGCGCCGACAGGGGTATCTAACGAGCAGTACTTC.